These 10 T cell receptor beta chains originate from one sample sequenced in a study of blood T cell repertoires in COVID-19. Method: immunoSEQ multiplex PCR; TCRdb's copy keeps in-frame clones and lacks some. The table lists fewer than 200,000 clones, 85% of them singletons. Sequenced input: peripheral blood. The source is a human donor with acute or convalescent COVID-19. The donor label of this sample is uncertain.

The chain is built from TRBV5-4 and TRBJ1-3, with D unresolved. In germline, CDR1 is SGHNT, CDR2 YYREEE (reference sequence). Trimming took 3 bases from V and 0 from J, leaving 13 bases between them. CDR3 length equals 16 residues. The CDR3 DNA reads as TGTGCCAGCAGCTCCCGCGGGGAGGGCTCTGGAAACACCATATATTTT. Its protein product is CASSSRGEGSGNTIYF.

The chain has TRBV29-1 and TRBJ1-1, with 7 bases aligning to TRBD1. Per germline, CDR1 SQVTM and CDR2 ANQGSEA. After removal of 4 bases from V and 11 bases from J, the junction contained 13 bases not matched to a gene. The CDR3 has 13 amino acids. The CDR3 sequence is CSVGGQGGTAAFF. The CDR3 nucleotides read TGCAGCGTTGGGGGTCAAGGGGGGACAGCGGCTTTCTTT. The full variable domain, completed using reference TRBV29-1 and TRBJ1-1, is SAVISQKPSRDICQRGTSLTIQCQVDSQVTMMFWYRQQPGQSLTLIATANQGSEATYESGFVIDKFPISRPNLTFSTLTVSNMSPEDSSIYLCSVGGQGGTAAFFGQGTRLTVV.

The genes are TRBV30 and TRBJ1-2; D ambiguous. V was pared by 1 base and J by 1 base, with 7 bases between. Germline CDR1 GTSNPN, CDR2 SVGIG (reference sequence). This CDR3 is built from 13 residues. The CDR3 nucleotides read TGTGCCTGGAGTGGCGGCAGTAACTATGGCTACACCTTC. Its translation: CAWSGGSNYGYTF.

J is TRBJ2-7 and V is TRBV6-5; a weak D match, TRBD1 (6 bases). V lost 2 bases and J lost 2, with 7 bases in between. Germline loops: CDR1 MNHEY, CDR2 SVGAGI. The CDR3 is made up of 13 amino acids. The CDR3 region has the DNA TGTGCCAGCAGTTACCAGGGGCCCTACGAGCAGTACTTC. Amino acids: CASSYQGPYEQYF.

The rearrangement uses TRBV6-5 and TRBJ2-7, with D possibly matching TRBD2 (6 bases). The CDR3 spans 13 residues. Germline V CDR1 and CDR2: MNHEY, SVGAGI. The V end lost 7 bases, the J end lost 3 bases, and 13 bases lay between the germline ends. In DNA form, the CDR3 reads TGTGCCAGCACTATAGGACTAAGCTACGAGCAGTACTTC. This sequence encodes CASTIGLSYEQYF.

This clone was found once. The genes are TRBV18 and TRBJ2-7; unclear D gene. V dropped 1 base and J dropped 5 bases, with 6 bases sitting between them. This CDR3 is 12 amino acids long. Germline values: CDR1 KGHSH, CDR2 LQKENI. CDR3 loop: CASSPLGNEQYF. CDR3 sequence (DNA): TGTGCCAGCTCACCACTGGGCAACGAGCAGTACTTC.

CDR3: CASSSRDRGNTGELFF. CDR3 DNA: TGTGCCAGCAGCTCCCGGGACAGGGGGAACACCGGGGAGCTGTTTTTT. The chain combines TRBV7-2 with TRBJ2-2, with 10 positions matching TRBD1. The V segment lost 4 bases and the J segment 1 base; nucleotides outside the gene matches: 3. The germline CDR1 and CDR2 sequences are SGHTA and FQGNSA. The CDR3 spans 16 residues. Full variable domain (missing parts from reference TRBV7-2 and TRBJ2-2): GAGVSQSPSNKVTEKGKDVELRCDPISGHTALYWYRQSLGQGLEFLIYFQGNSAPDKSGLPSDRFSAERTGGSVSTLTIQRTQQEDSAVYLCASSSRDRGNTGELFFGEGSRLTVL.

This chain connects TRBV5-6 to TRBJ2-1; D may be TRBD2 (6 bases). This CDR3 comprises 15 residues. Germline CDR1 is SGHDT and CDR2 is YYEEEE. V dropped 4 bases and J dropped 2 bases, with 13 bases sitting between them. The CDR3 region is CASSRNGGPYNEQFF. Here the CDR3 DNA reads TGTGCCAGCAGCAGAAACGGGGGACCCTACAATGAGCAGTTCTTC.

The chain links TRBV29-1 to TRBJ1-2; tentative D call: TRBD1 (5 bases). Trimming took 6 bases from V and 3 from J, leaving 11 bases between them. The CDR3 extends over 12 amino acids. The germline V gene has CDR1 SQVTM and CDR2 ANQGSEA. The CDR3 reads CSVNGGYYGYTF. Written as DNA, the CDR3 is TGCAGCGTCAATGGGGGGTACTATGGCTACACCTTC.

The DNA for the CDR3 is TGCAGCGTCGCTACAGGGTACGGCAATCAGCCCCAGCATTTT. The encoded protein is CSVATGYGNQPQHF. The chain carries TRBV29-1 and TRBJ1-5, with a weak D call TRBD1 (6 bases). CDR1 and CDR2 (germline): SQVTM, ANQGSEA. V was clipped by 6 bases and J by 2 bases, with 14 bases between them. This CDR3 is 14 amino acids long.